What follows are 11 T cell receptor beta chains derived from one specimen sequenced in a study of T cell responses to AZD1222 COVID-19 vaccine. The table came from immunoSEQ multiplex PCR; TCRdb's copy has only in-frame clones and leaves some out. Of roughly 180,000 clones listed, about 91% are singletons. The specimen was peripheral blood, collected on day 0 of AZD1222 vaccination. The origin of the receptors is an adult in good health.

This clone was observed a handful of times. The V call is TRBV28, the J call TRBJ1-5; TRBD1 matches at 9 bases. The CDR3 has 14 residues. J gave up 7 bases and V 4 bases, and 5 bases lay outside the gene matches. Germline assignment: CDR1 MDHEN and CDR2 SYDVKM. This CDR3 reads CASSSGQGQQPQHF. CDR3 DNA: TGTGCCAGCAGTTCCGGACAGGGGCAACAGCCCCAGCATTTT.

The rearrangement joins TRBV9 to TRBJ2-2; D is perhaps TRBD1 or TRBD2 (5 bases each). Germline lookup yields CDR1 SGDLS and CDR2 YYNGEE. V shed 0 bases and J shed 0 bases, with 6 bases lying between them. The CDR3 loop spans 15 amino acids. CDR3 loop: CASSVGGANTGELFF. CDR3 sequence (DNA): TGTGCCAGCAGCGTAGGAGGGGCGAACACCGGGGAGCTGTTTTTT.

The V call is TRBV30, the J call TRBJ1-6, with TRBD1 as a possible D gene (6 bases). The V gene lost 3 bases and the J gene lost 10 bases, with 10 bases spanning the gap. The CDR3 is 12 residues long. Per the germline V gene, CDR1 is GTSNPN and CDR2 is SVGIG (reference sequence). The CDR3 DNA is TGTGCCTGGAGGGGGGCTAGGTCACCCCTCCACTTT. Translation: CAWRGARSPLHF.

The chain joins TRBV6-4 to TRBJ1-6; TRBD1 aligns across 8 bases. There are 16 residues in the CDR3. The ends lost 3 bases at V and 8 bases at J; junction bases unmatched: 9. Germline V CDR1 and CDR2: MRHNA, SNTAGT. The CDR3 DNA follows: TGTGCCAGCAGTGAAGGGCCAGGGGGCGCCCATTCACCCCTCCACTTT. Its protein is CASSEGPGGAHSPLHF.

This clone has a single count. This chain connects TRBV2 to TRBJ2-4; TRBD1 aligns across 10 bases. Germline assignment: CDR1 SNHLY and CDR2 FYNNEI. The J segment lost 6 bases and the V segment lost 6 bases, leaving 5 bases of the junction unmatched. This CDR3 region has 14 residues. The CDR3 DNA is TGTGCCAGCAGCCCGGACAGGGGGGTAAACATTCAGTACTTC. Protein: CASSPDRGVNIQYF. Combining the CDR3 with reference TRBV2 and TRBJ2-4 gives the whole variable domain EPEVTQTPSHQVTQMGQEVILRCVPISNHLYFYWYRQILGQKVEFLVSFYNNEISEKSEIFDDQFSVERPDGSNFTLKIRSTKLEDSAMYFCASSPDRGVNIQYFGAGTRLSVL.

This chain links TRBV3-1 (or the pseudogene TRBV3-2) with TRBJ2-3; TRBD2 agrees at 11 bases. Trimming removed 6 bases from V and 2 bases from J; junction bases left unmatched: 4. Germline V gene data show CDR1 as LGHDT and CDR2 as YNNKEL (reference sequence). The CDR3 consists of 15 residues. CDR3 coding DNA: TGTGCCAGCAGAACTAGCGGGGGAACCACAGATACGCAGTATTTT. Residues: CASRTSGGTTDTQYF.

This clone occurred a few times. This rearrangement joins TRBV30 to TRBJ2-2, with D unresolved. The CDR3 is 21 amino acids. Trimming pared 4 bases from V and 0 bases from J, leaving 30 bases between. Germline values: CDR1 GTSNPN, CDR2 SVGIG (reference sequence). CDR3 DNA: TGTGCCTGGACCCAATGGGGTAGCTATGGGGTTTCAGAAGCGAACACCGGGGAGCTGTTTTTT. It encodes CAWTQWGSYGVSEANTGELFF.

The rearrangement uses TRBV7-3 and TRBJ2-3; 9 bases align to TRBD2. This CDR3 region has 15 residues. V lost 4 bases, J lost 5 bases, and 7 bases stayed unmatched. Germline values: CDR1 SGHTA, CDR2 FQGTGA. This CDR3 is CASSSIAGVRDTQYF. In nucleotides, the CDR3 is TGTGCCAGCAGCTCCATAGCGGGAGTAAGAGATACGCAGTATTTT.

This chain joins TRBV19 and TRBJ1-1; D remains unclear. The germline V and J ends were trimmed by 4 bases and 1 base, with 4 bases remaining between them. The CDR3 is 12 residues long. Germline V lookup: CDR1 LNHDA, CDR2 SQIVND (reference sequence). This chain's CDR3 is CASSKENTEAFF. The CDR3, as DNA: TGTGCCAGTAGTAAAGAGAACACTGAAGCTTTCTTT.

The genes are TRBV6-5 and TRBJ1-4; D is possibly TRBD1 (6 bases). The CDR3 totals 15 residues. V was clipped by 8 bases and J by 0 bases, with 13 bases between them. CDR1 MNHEY and CDR2 SVGAGI come from the germline V gene. The CDR3 DNA reads as TGTGCCAGCCGGGACACGGTTACAACTAATGAAAAACTGTTTTTT. Its translation is CASRDTVTTNEKLFF.

The chain couples TRBV27 to TRBJ1-2; D gene unclear. The CDR3 runs to 14 residues. The germline V and J ends were trimmed by 2 bases and 8 bases, with 15 bases remaining between them. Germline V gene sequence: CDR1 MNHEY, CDR2 SMNVEV (reference sequence). The CDR3 protein is CASSLLNAPGGYTF. The DNA for the CDR3 is TGTGCCAGCAGTTTACTTAACGCTCCGGGCGGCTACACCTTC.